The 5 T cell receptor beta chains listed next were all sequenced from one sample in a study of blood T cell repertoires in COVID-19. Profiling relied on immunoSEQ multiplex PCR, and the TCRdb table lists in-frame clones only, not all of them. The sample has about 480,000 clones, roughly nine tenths seen once. Specimen: peripheral blood. The origin of the receptors is a woman aged 45 to 65 with COVID-19, enrolled during active disease.

The CDR3 here is CASRADRVPTYEQYF. The CDR3 DNA reads TGCGCCAGCCGTGCCGACCGGGTCCCTACCTACGAGCAGTACTTC. The genes are TRBV5-1 and TRBJ2-7; D is unresolved. Germline V gene data show CDR1 as SGHRS and CDR2 as YFSETQ. CDR3 length: 15 amino acids. V gave up 7 bases and J gave up 2 bases, with 19 bases separating them.

This clone has a single count. The chain employs TRBV5-1 and TRBJ2-7, with 7 positions matching TRBD1. This CDR3 comprises 15 residues. The junction had 7 bases not matched to a gene; V was cut back by 4 bases and J by 0 bases. CDR1 and CDR2 (germline): SGHRS, YFSETQ. The CDR3 nucleotides are TGCGCCAGCAGCCCGATGGGACAGCACTCCTACGAGCAGTACTTC. Translation gives CASSPMGQHSYEQYF. Complete variable domain (other parts from reference TRBV5-1 and TRBJ2-7): KAGVTQTPRYLIKTRGQQVTLSCSPISGHRSVSWYQQTPGQGLQFLFEYFSETQRNKGNFPGRFSGRQFSNSRSEMNVSTLELGDSALYLCASSPMGQHSYEQYFGPGTRLTVT.

To note about this clone: An end of the junction differs from the germline gene, which may be a read error. The rearrangement joins TRBV7-9 to TRBJ2-7; D possibly corresponds to TRBD1 (5 bases). The CDR3 is made up of 11 amino acids. Germline V gene lookup returns CDR1 SEHNR and CDR2 FQNEAQ (reference sequence). The CDR3 protein is CASTIGAVWHF. The CDR3 nucleotides read TGTGCCAGTACAATAGGGGCCGTCTGGCACTTC.

This chain joins TRBV6-1 and TRBJ2-3; D unclear. CDR1 is MNHNS and CDR2 is SASEGT in the germline V gene. This CDR3 comprises 13 residues. Trimming took 3 bases from V and 4 from J, leaving 8 bases between them. CDR3 amino acids: CASSDGVADTQYF. CDR3 nucleotide sequence: TGTGCCAGCAGTGACGGAGTAGCAGATACGCAGTATTTT.

The V gene is TRBV7-9, the J gene TRBJ1-5; 7 nucleotides agree with TRBD1. Germline CDR1 reads SEHNR; CDR2 reads FQNEAQ (reference sequence). V was pared by 8 bases and J by 6 bases, with 7 bases of the junction left unmatched. The CDR3 is made up of 13 amino acids. CDR3 residues: CASATGVGQPQHF. The CDR3 DNA follows: TGTGCCAGCGCCACAGGGGTAGGTCAGCCCCAGCATTTT.